This T cell receptor beta chain was sequenced in a study of blood T cell repertoires in COVID-19. The overall study: COVID-19 samples from acute and convalescent phases originated in the United States, Italy and Spain. Sources were T cells, B-cell-depleted T cells, or PBMCs; the material itself was cDNA or gDNA.

The germline CDR1 and CDR2 sequences are LGHDT and YNNKEL (reference sequence). Trimming took 9 bases from V and 5 from J; bases not matched to a gene: 16. This CDR3 contains 16 residues. Authors' analysis steps: Amplification of reference gene primers was used by the study to estimate nucleated cell counts. Assay used: immunoSEQ multiplex PCR; TCRdb lists only in-frame clones, some missing. V and J calls and clone size come straight from that table; D and trimming were deduced from the DNA. The data show 300,000 to 450,000 clones, about 87% seen once. J is TRBJ2-5 and V is TRBV3-1 (or the pseudogene TRBV3-2); 9 bases align to TRBD2. The clonotype was recovered from a human donor in a cohort sampled during active COVID-19. The sample consisted of peripheral blood. CDR3 protein: CAREVQAGGPRETQYF. The CDR3 DNA is TGTGCCAGGGAGGTGCAGGCGGGAGGGCCAAGGGAGACCCAGTACTTC.